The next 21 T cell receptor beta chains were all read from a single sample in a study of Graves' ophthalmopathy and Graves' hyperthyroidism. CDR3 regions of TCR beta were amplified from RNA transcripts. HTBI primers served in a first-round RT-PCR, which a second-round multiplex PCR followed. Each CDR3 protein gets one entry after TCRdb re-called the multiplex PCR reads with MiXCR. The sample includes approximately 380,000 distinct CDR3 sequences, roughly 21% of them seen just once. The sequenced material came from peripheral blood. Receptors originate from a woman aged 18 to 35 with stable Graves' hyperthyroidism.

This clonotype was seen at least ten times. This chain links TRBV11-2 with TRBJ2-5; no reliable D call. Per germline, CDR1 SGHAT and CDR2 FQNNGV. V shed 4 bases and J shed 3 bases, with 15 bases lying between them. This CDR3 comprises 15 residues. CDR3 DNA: TGTGCCAGCAGCTCGCCCCCGTTGGGGAAAGAGACCCAGTACTTC. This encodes CASSSPPLGKETQYF.

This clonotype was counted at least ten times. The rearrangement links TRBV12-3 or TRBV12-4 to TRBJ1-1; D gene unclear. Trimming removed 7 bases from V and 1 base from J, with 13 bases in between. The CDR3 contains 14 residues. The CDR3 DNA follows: TGTGCCAGCAACAAGGGATCGTCGAACACTGAAGCTTTCTTT. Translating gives CASNKGSSNTEAFF.

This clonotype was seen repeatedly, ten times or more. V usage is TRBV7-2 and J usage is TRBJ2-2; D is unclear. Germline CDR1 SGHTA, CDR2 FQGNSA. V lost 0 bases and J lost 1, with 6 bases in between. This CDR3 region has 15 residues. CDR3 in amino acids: CASSLALGNTGELFF. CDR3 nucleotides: TGTGCCAGCAGCTTAGCGTTGGGGAACACCGGGGAGCTGTTTTTT.

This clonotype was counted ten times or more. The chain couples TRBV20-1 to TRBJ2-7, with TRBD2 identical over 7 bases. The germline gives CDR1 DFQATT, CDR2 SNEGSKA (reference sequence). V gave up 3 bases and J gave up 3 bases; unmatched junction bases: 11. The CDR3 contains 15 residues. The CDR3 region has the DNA TGCAGTGCTAGGGGATACGGGACTAAGCGCTACGAGCAGTACTTC. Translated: CSARGYGTKRYEQYF.

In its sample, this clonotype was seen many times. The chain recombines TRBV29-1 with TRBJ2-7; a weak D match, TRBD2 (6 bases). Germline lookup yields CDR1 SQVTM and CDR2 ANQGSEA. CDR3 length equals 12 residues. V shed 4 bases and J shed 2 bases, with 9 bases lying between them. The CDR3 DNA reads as TGCAGCGTTGGAACTAGCACCTACGAGCAGTACTTC. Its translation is CSVGTSTYEQYF.

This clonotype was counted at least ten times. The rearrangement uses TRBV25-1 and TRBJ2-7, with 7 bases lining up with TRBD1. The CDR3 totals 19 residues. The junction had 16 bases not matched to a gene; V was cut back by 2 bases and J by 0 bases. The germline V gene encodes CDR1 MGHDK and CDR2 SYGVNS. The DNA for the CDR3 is TGTGCCAGCAGTGAAACTAATCCGGGACAGCTATACGCCTCCTACGAGCAGTACTTC. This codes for CASSETNPGQLYASYEQYF.

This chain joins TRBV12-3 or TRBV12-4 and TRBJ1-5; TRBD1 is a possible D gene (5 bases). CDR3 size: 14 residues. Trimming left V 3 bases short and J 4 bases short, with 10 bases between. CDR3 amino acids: CASSFGGTNQPQHF. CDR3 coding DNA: TGTGCCAGCAGTTTTGGGGGAACAAATCAGCCCCAGCATTTT.

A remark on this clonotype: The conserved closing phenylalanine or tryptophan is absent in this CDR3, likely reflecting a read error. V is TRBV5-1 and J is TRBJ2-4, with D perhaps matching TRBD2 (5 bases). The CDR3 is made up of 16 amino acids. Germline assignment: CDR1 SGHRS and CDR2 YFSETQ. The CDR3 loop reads CASSLVFRGKKNMQYL. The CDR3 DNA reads TGCGCCAGCAGCTTGGTATTCAGAGGGAAGAAAAACATGCAGTACTTA.

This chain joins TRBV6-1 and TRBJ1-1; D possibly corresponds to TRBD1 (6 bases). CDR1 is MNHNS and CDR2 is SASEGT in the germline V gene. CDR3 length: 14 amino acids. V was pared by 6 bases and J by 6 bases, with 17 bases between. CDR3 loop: CASRDAGGLAEAFF. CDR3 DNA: TGTGCCAGCAGAGACGCCGGGGGGCTCGCTGAAGCTTTCTTT.

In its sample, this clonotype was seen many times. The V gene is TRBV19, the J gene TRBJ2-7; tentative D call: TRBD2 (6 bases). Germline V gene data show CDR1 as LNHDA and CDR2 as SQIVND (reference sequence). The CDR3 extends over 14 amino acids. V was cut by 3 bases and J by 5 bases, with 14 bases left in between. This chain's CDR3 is CASSIGEVGDEQYF. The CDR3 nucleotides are TGTGCCAGTAGTATTGGGGAGGTCGGAGACGAGCAGTACTTC.

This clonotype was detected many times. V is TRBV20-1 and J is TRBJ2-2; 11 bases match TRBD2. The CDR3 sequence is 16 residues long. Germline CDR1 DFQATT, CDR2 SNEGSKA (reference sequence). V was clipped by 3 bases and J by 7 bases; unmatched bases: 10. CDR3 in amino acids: CSASGVLAGVHGELFF. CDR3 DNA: TGCAGTGCTAGTGGGGTACTAGCGGGAGTGCACGGGGAGCTGTTTTTT.

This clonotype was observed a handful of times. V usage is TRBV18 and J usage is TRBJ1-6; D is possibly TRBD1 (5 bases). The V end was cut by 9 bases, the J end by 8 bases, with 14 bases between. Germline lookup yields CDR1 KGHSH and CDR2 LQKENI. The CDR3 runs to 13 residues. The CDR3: CASYRDVYSPLHF. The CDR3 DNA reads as TGTGCCAGTTACCGGGACGTCTATTCACCCCTCCACTTT.

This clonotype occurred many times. CDR3 in DNA: TGTGCCAGCAGATCAACGGGACAGGGGTTCGACGAGCAGTACTTC. Protein sequence: CASRSTGQGFDEQYF. The chain couples TRBV7-9 to TRBJ2-7; 10 bases are a match to TRBD1. Germline lookup yields CDR1 SEHNR and CDR2 FQNEAQ (reference sequence). CDR3 length: 15 amino acids. Germline trimming cut 6 bases from V and 5 bases from J; bases unmatched to any gene: 10.

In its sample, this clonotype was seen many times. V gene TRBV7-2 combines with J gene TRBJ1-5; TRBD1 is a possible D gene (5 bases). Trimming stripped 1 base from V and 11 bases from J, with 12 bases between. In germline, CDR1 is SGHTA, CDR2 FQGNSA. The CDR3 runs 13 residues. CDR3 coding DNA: TGTGCCAGCAGCTTAGTCGGGCAGGGCACCCAGCATTTT. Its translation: CASSLVGQGTQHF.

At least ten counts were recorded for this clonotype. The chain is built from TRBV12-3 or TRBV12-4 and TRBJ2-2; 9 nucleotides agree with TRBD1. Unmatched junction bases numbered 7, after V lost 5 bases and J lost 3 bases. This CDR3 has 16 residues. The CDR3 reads CASSDRDRDHTGELFF. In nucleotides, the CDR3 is TGTGCCAGCAGTGACCGGGACAGGGATCACACCGGGGAGCTGTTTTTT.

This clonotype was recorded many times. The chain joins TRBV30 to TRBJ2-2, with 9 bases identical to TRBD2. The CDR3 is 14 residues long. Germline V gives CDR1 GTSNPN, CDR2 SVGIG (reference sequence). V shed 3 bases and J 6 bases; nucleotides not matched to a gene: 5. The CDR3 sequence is CAWRISGSAGELFF. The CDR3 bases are TGTGCCTGGAGAATTAGCGGGAGTGCCGGGGAGCTGTTTTTT.

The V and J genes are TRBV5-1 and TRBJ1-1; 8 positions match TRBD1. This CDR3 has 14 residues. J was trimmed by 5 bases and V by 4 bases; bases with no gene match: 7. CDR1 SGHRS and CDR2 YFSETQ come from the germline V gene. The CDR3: CASSRGQGWTEAFF. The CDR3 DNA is TGCGCCAGCAGCAGAGGACAGGGTTGGACTGAAGCTTTCTTT.

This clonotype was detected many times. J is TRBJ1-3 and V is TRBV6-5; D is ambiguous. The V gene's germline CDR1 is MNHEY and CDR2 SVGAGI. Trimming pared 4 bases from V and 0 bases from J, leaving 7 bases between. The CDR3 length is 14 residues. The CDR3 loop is CASSSVNSGNTIYF. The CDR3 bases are TGTGCCAGCAGTTCCGTCAACTCTGGAAACACCATATATTTT.

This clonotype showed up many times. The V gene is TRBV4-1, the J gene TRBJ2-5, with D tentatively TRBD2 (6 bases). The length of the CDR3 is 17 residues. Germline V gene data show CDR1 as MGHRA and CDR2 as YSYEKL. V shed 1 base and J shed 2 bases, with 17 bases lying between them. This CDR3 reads CASSQGRLATEQETQYF. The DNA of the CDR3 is TGCGCCAGCAGCCAAGGAAGGCTAGCGACGGAACAAGAGACCCAGTACTTC.

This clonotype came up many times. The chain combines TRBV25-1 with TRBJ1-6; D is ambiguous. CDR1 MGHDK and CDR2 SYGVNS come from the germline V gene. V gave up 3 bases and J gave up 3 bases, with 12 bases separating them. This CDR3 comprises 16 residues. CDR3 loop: CASSDGRTHYNSPLHF. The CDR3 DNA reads TGTGCCAGCAGTGATGGACGAACCCACTATAATTCACCCCTCCACTTT.

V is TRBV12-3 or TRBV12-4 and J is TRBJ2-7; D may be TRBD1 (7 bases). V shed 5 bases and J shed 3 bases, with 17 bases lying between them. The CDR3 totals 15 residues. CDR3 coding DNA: TGTGCCAGCAGTCTAAGACAGGGAGCGGGCTACGAGCAGTACTTC. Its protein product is CASSLRQGAGYEQYF.